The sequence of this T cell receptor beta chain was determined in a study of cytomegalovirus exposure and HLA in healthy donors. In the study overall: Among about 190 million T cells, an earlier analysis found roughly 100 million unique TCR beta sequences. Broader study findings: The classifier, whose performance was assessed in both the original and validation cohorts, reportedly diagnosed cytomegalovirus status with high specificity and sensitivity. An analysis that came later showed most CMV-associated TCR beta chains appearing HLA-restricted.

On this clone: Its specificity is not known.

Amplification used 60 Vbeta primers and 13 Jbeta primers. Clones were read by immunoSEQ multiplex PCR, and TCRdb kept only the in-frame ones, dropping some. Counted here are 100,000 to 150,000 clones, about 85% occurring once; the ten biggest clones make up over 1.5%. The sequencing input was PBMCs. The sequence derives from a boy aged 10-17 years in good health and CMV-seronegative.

CDR3 residues: CASSWRSSYEQYF. Here the CDR3 DNA reads TGCGCCAGCAGCTGGCGGAGCTCCTACGAGCAGTACTTC. The V call is TRBV5-1, the J call TRBJ2-7, with no clear D. The CDR3 is 13 residues long. Germline values: CDR1 SGHRS, CDR2 YFSETQ. Trimming pared 3 bases from V and 0 bases from J, leaving 7 bases between.